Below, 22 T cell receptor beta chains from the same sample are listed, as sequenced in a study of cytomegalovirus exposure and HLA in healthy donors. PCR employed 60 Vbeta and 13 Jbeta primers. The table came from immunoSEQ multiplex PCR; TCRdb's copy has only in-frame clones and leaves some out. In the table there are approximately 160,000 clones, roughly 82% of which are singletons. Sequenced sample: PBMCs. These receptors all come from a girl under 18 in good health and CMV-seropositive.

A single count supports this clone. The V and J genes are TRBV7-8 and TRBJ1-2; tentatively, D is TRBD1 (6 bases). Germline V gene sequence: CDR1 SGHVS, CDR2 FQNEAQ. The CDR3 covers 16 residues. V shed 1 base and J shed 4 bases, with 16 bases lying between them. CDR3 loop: CASSLGPNTGFYGYTF. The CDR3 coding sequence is TGTGCCAGCAGCTTAGGCCCCAACACAGGGTTCTATGGCTACACCTTC.

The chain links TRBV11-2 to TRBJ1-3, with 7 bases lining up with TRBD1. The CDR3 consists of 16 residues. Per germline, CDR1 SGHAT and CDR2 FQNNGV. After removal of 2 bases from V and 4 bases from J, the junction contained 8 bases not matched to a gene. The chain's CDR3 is CASSLSEGATGNTIYF. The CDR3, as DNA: TGTGCCAGCAGCTTAAGTGAGGGGGCAACGGGAAACACCATATATTTT.

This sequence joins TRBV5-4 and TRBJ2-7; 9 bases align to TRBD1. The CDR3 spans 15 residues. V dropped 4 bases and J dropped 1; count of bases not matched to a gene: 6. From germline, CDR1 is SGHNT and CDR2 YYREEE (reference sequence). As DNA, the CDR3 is TGTGCCAGCAGCCCTGGACAGGGGAAGTCCTACGAGCAGTACTTC. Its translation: CASSPGQGKSYEQYF.

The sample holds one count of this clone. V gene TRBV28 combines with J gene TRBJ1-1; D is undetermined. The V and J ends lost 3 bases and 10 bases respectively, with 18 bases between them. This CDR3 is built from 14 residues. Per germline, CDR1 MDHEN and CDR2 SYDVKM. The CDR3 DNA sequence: TGTGCCAGCAGTTTGACCCCGGACCGCGAGGGAGCTTTCTTT. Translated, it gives CASSLTPDREGAFF.

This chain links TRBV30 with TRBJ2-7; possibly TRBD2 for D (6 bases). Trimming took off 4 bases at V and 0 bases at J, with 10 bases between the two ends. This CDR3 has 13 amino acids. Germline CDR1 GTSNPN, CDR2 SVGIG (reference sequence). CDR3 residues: CAWNRGSSYEQYF. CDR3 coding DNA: TGTGCCTGGAATCGGGGGAGCTCCTACGAGCAGTACTTC.

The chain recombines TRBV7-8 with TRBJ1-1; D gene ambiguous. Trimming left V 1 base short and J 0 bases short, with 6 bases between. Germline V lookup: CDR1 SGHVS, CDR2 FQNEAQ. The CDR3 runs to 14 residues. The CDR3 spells CASSLGEMNTEAFF. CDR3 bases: TGTGCCAGCAGCTTAGGGGAGATGAACACTGAAGCTTTCTTT.

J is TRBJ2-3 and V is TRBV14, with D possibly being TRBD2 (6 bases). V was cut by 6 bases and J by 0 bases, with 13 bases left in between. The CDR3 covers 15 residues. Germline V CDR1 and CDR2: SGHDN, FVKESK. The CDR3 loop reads CASSDTGLSTDTQYF. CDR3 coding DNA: TGTGCCAGCAGTGATACGGGACTCAGCACAGATACGCAGTATTTT.

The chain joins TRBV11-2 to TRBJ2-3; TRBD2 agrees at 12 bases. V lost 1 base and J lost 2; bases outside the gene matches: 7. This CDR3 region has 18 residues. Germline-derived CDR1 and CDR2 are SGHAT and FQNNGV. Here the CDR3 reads CASSLVGTSGYLTDTQYF. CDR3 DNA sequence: TGTGCCAGCAGCTTAGTTGGGACTAGCGGGTATCTCACAGATACGCAGTATTTT.

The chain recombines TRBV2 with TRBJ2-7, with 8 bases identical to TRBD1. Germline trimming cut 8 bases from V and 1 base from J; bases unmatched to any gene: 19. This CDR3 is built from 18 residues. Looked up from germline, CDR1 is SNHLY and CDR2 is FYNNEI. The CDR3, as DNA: TGTGCCAGCCAAGACTCTTTGCAGGGGGCTAGGGGATCCTACGAGCAGTACTTC. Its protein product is CASQDSLQGARGSYEQYF.

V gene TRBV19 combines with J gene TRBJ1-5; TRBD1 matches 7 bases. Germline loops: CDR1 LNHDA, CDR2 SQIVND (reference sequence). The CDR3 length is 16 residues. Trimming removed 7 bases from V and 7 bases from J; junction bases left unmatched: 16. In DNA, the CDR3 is TGTGCCAGTAAGAGTCAACGACAGGGCAAGGGCCAGCCCCAGCATTTT. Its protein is CASKSQRQGKGQPQHF.

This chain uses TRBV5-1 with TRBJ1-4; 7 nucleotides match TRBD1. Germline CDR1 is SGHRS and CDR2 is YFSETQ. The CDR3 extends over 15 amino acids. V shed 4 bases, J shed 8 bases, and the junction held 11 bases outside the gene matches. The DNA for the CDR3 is TGCGCCAGCAGCCCCGATACAGGGGTTAACGAAAAACTGTTTTTT. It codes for CASSPDTGVNEKLFF.

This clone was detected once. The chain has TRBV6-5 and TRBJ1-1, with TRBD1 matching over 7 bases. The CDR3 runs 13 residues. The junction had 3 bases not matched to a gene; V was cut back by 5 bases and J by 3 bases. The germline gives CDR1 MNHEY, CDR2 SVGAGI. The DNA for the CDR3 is TGTGCCAGCAGTAGGGGGCCCGACACTGAAGCTTTCTTT. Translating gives CASSRGPDTEAFF.

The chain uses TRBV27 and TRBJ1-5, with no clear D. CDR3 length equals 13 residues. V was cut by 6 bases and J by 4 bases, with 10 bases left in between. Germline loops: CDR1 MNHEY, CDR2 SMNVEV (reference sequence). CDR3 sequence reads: CASSEEINQPQHF. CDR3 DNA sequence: TGTGCCAGCAGCGAAGAGATTAATCAGCCCCAGCATTTT.

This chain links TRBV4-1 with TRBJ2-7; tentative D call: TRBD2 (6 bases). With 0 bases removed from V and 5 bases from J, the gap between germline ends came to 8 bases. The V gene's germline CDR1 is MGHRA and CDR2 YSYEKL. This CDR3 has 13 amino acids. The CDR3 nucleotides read TGCGCCAGCAGCCAAGATAGGAGGGACGAGCAGTACTTC. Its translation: CASSQDRRDEQYF.

The chain's CDR3 is CASTKGNIYNSPLHF. The CDR3 nucleotides are TGTGCCAGTACCAAGGGGAACATTTATAATTCACCCCTCCACTTT. The V and J genes are TRBV19 and TRBJ1-6; D possibly corresponds to TRBD1 (5 bases). The V gene's germline CDR1 is LNHDA and CDR2 SQIVND (reference sequence). This CDR3 comprises 15 residues. With 7 bases removed from V and 4 bases from J, the gap between germline ends came to 14 bases.

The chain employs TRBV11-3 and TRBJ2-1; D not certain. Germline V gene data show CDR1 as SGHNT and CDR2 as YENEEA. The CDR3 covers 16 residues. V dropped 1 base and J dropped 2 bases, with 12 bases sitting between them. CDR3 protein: CASSLGVGVPYNEQFF. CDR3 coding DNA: TGTGCCAGCAGCTTAGGGGTGGGCGTCCCCTACAATGAGCAGTTCTTC.

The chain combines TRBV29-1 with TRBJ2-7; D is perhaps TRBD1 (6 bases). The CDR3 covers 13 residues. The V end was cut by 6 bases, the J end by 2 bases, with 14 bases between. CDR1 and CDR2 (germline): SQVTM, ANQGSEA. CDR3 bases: TGCAGCGTCCAAGAATACAGGGCCTACGAGCAGTACTTC. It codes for CSVQEYRAYEQYF.

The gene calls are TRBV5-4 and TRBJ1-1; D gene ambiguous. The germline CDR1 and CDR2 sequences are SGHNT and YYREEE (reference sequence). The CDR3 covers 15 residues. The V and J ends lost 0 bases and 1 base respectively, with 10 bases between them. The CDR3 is CASSLVGKANTEAFF. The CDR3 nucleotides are TGTGCCAGCAGCTTGGTCGGGAAGGCGAACACTGAAGCTTTCTTT.

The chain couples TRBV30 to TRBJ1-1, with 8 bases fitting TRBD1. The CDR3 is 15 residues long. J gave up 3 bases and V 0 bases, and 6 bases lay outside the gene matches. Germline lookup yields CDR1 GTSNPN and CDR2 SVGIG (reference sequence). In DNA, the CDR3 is TGTGCCTGGAGTGTACCTTTACAGGGGGACACTGAAGCTTTCTTT. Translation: CAWSVPLQGDTEAFF.

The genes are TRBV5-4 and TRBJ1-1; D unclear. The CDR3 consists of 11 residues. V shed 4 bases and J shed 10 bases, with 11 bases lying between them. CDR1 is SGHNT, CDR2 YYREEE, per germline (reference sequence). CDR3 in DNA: TGTGCCAGCAGCGATGATATCGGAGCTTTCTTT. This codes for CASSDDIGAFF.

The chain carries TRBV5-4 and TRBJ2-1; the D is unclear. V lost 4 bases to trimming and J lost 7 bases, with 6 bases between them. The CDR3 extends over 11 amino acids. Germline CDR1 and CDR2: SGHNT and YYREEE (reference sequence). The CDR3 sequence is CASSLRNEQFF. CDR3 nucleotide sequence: TGTGCCAGCAGCCTACGGAATGAGCAGTTCTTC.

CDR3 nucleotide sequence: TGTGCCAGCAGCCACGGGACAGGGGCTAACTATGGCTACACCTTC. This encodes CASSHGTGANYGYTF. The J gene is TRBJ1-2, the V gene TRBV16, with 10 positions matching TRBD1. Trimming removed 3 bases from V and 0 bases from J; junction bases left unmatched: 1. This CDR3 region has 15 residues. CDR1 KGHSY and CDR2 FQNENV come from the germline V gene.